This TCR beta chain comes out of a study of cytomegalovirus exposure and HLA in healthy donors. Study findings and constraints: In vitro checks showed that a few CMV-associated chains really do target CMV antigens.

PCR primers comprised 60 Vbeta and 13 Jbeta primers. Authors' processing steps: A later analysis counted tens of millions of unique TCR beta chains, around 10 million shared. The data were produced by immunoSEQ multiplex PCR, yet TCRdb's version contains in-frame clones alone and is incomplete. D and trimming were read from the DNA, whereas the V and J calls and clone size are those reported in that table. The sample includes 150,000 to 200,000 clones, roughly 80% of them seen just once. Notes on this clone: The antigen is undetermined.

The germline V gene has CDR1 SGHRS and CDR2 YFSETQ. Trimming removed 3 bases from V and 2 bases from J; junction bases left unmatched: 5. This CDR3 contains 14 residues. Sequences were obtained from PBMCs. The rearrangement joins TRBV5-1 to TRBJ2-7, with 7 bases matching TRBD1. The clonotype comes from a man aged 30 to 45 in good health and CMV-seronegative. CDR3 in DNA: TGCGCCAGCAGCTGGGGACAGCCGGCCTACGAGCAGTACTTC. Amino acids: CASSWGQPAYEQYF.